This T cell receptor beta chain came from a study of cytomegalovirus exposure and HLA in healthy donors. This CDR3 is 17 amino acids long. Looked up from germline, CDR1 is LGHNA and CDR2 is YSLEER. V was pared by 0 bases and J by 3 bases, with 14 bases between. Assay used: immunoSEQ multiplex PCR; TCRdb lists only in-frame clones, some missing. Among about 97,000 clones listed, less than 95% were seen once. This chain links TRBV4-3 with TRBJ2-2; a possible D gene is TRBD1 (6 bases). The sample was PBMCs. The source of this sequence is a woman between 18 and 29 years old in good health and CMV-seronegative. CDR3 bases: TGCGCCAGCAGCCAAGATCACCCGGACAGCGACACCGGGGAGCTGTTTTTT. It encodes CASSQDHPDSDTGELFF.